The clone carrying this T cell receptor beta chain was counted a few times. The record originates from a study of identical twins. TCRdb re-derived calls from the 5' RACE reads in MiXCR, one entry per CDR3 protein. The data contain 540,000 or so distinct CDR3 sequences, around 20% of them singletons. This CDR3 has 16 residues. The V gene's germline CDR1 is SGHRS and CDR2 YFSETQ. V shed 4 bases, J shed 5 bases, and the junction held 8 bases outside the gene matches. These records were also assigned to another study, of yellow fever vaccine responses in identical twins.

The sequence was collected from a woman aged 18-29 years in good health. The V gene is TRBV5-1, the J gene TRBJ2-1, with 11 bases fitting TRBD1. The source material was CD4+ T cells sorted from blood. CDR3 sequence (DNA): TGCGCCAGCAGCCCCCCGGGGACAGGGGGAAACAATGAGCAGTTCTTC. Translating gives CASSPPGTGGNNEQFF.